Detailed here is one T cell receptor (beta chain). The antigen is unknown. PCR amplification relied on 60 Vbeta primers (plus 13 Jbeta primers). The repertoire was sequenced with immunoSEQ multiplex PCR; TCRdb's copy has only in-frame clones and lacks some. There are 200,000 to 250,000 clones in the sample; approximately 82% occur only once, and less than 4.5% lies in the top ten. Germline-derived CDR1 and CDR2 are SGHKS and YYEKEE (reference sequence). The CDR3 length is 15 residues. With 0 bases clipped from V and 6 bases from J, the junction kept 0 bases outside the gene matches. The data were taken from a study of cytomegalovirus exposure and HLA in healthy donors. Findings and caveats of the study: HLA alleles showed associations with approximately 15,000 TCR beta sequences in a later analysis, at a 0.05 false discovery rate.

The source material was PBMCs. The V and J genes are TRBV5-5 and TRBJ2-1, with 13 bases aligning to TRBD2. This TCR derives from a male donor in good health and CMV-seronegative. CDR3 in DNA: TGTGCCAGCAGCTTGGGACTAGCGGGAGGCAATGAGCAGTTCTTC. Amino acids: CASSLGLAGGNEQFF.